This TCR beta chain was recorded in a study of T cells in Graves' hyperthyroidism and ophthalmopathy. Points from the study as a whole: Progression to ophthalmopathy was predicted a median of 6.5 months early.

RNA transcripts provided the source from which TCR beta CDR3 regions were amplified. First-round RT-PCR targeting the TCR CDR3 was performed with the HTBI primer set. TCRdb analysed the multiplex PCR reads with MiXCR anew, one entry per CDR3 protein. The table has fewer than 400,000 distinct CDR3 sequences, more than 20% seen once; the top ten hold around four fifths. Diagnoses rested on clinical symptoms, serum thyroxine and TRAb, thyroid ultrasound and orbital computed tomography. This clonotype was found a few times. Its antigen remains unknown. The CDR3 totals 13 residues. Trimming pared 1 base from V and 4 bases from J, leaving 6 bases between. The germline gives CDR1 SGHRS, CDR2 YFSETQ.

The clonotype was recovered from a man aged 50 to 60 with Graves' hyperthyroidism. This sequence joins TRBV5-1 and TRBJ2-1; D uncertain. The sequenced material came from blood. CDR3: CASSLLQYNEQFF. The CDR3, as DNA: TGCGCCAGCAGCTTGCTCCAGTACAATGAGCAGTTCTTC.